This TCR beta chain was profiled in a study of blood T cell repertoires in COVID-19. Background on the study: Sites in the United States, Italy and Spain provided acute and convalescent COVID-19 samples. PBMCs, B-cell-depleted T cells, or T cells provided the cDNA or gDNA that made up the material.

This clone was detected once. In the authors' workflow: Using reference gene primer amplification, nucleated cell counts were estimated. The repertoire was sequenced with immunoSEQ multiplex PCR; TCRdb's copy has only in-frame clones and lacks some. V, J and clone size are taken as reported in that table, and D and trimming were inferred from the DNA itself. The sample carries some 31,000 clones, almost 80% recorded once. V was clipped by 6 bases and J by 1 base, with 15 bases between them. CDR1 is MRHNA, CDR2 SNTAGT, per germline. The CDR3 is 15 amino acids. Material: peripheral blood. V usage is TRBV6-4 and J usage is TRBJ1-1, with D unresolved. This TCR was sampled from an older woman with acute or convalescent COVID-19. The CDR3 reads CASSAEAWRNTEAFF. The CDR3 DNA follows: TGTGCCAGCAGCGCGGAAGCCTGGCGGAACACTGAAGCTTTCTTT.